This TCR beta chain came from a study of shared clonotypes between healthy human individuals. Trimming left V 8 bases short and J 8 bases short, with 19 bases between. This CDR3 is 14 amino acids long. The germline V gene has CDR1 MNHNS and CDR2 SASEGT. Details on this clone: Its specificity is unknown.

Genomic DNA of every subset was divided equally among multiple immunoSEQ plates. Only in-frame clones appear in the TCRdb table, and some are missing; sequencing was by immunoSEQ multiplex PCR. The profile shows 900,000 to 1,200,000 clones, more than 75% of them singletons. In the CD4+ fraction, cells were divided into CD45RA+ naive and CD45RA-negative memory subsets. Broader study findings: Rarefaction showed that sequencing of sorted subsets was incomplete (despite large depth). Larger estimated richness was generally seen in naive subsets than in memory subsets.

This rearrangement joins TRBV6-1 to TRBJ2-1; possible D gene TRBD1, 6 bases. The sequenced material came from memory CD4+ T cells from PBMCs. Subset specified: CD45RA-negative fraction. The TCR was taken from a man younger than 35 in good health. Some clones in this sample may be carry-over from other donors' samples. As DNA, the CDR3 is TGTGCCAGCTTGGCTGGGGGCGGATGGGATGAGCAGTTCTTC. Translated, it gives CASLAGGGWDEQFF.